This T cell receptor beta chain appears in the sequencing data of a study of shared clonotypes between healthy human individuals. Overall study: Each donor's CD8 memory used one plate, CD8 naive two, each CD4 subset three.

The CDR3 loop spans 12 amino acids. Germline V gives CDR1 ENHRY, CDR2 SYGVKD. The V gene lost 10 bases and the J gene lost 3 bases, with 13 bases spanning the gap. Measured with immunoSEQ multiplex PCR; TCRdb has only the in-frame clones, and not every one. The table lists 1,400,000 or so clones, 98% to 99% of them singletons. Sequenced sample: naive CD4+ T cells sorted from blood. Subset indicated: CD45RA+ positively selected. This sequence originates from a man aged 25 to 40 in good health. This chain joins TRBV10-3 and TRBJ2-7, with D possibly matching TRBD2 (5 bases). CDR3 coding DNA: TGTGCCACTGCGCGGGCGGACTACGAGCAGTACTTC. Encoded protein: CATARADYEQYF.